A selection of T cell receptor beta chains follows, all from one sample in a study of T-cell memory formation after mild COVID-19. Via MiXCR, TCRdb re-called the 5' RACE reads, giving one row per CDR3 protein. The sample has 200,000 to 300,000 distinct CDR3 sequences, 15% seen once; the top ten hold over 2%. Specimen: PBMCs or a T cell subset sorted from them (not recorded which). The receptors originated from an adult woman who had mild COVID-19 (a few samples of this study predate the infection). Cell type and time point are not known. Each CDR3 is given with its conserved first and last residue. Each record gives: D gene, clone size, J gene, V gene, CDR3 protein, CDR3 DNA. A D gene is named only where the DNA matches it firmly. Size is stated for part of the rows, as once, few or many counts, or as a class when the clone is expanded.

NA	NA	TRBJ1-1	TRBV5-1	CASSLGSRVNTEAFF	TGCGCCAGCAGCTTAGGGTCCAGAGTGAACACTGAAGCTTTCTTT
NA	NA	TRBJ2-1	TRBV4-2	CASSQAGVNEQFF	TGTGCCAGCAGCCAGGCAGGGGTCAATGAGCAGTTCTTC
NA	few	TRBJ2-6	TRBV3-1	CASSWNSGAGANVLTF	TGTGCCAGCAGTTGGAACTCAGGGGCTGGGGCCAACGTCCTGACTTTC
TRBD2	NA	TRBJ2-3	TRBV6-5	CASRGLAGMNTQYF	TGTGCCAGCAGGGGTCTAGCGGGTATGAATACGCAGTATTTT
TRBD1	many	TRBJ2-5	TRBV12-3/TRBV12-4	CASTPHSDRGETQYF	TGTGCCAGCACCCCGCACTCCGACAGGGGAGAGACCCAGTACTTC
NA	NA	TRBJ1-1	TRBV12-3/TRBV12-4	CASSFAQSTEAFF	TGTGCCAGCAGTTTCGCACAGTCCACTGAAGCTTTCTTT
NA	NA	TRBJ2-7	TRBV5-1	CASSLTLRTESPYEQYF	TGCGCCAGCAGCTTGACCCTTCGGACAGAAAGTCCCTACGAGCAGTACTTC
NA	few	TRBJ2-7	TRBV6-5	CASRLTVNYEQYF	TGTGCCAGCAGGCTGACTGTAAACTACGAGCAGTACTTC
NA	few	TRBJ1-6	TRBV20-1	CSATGNSYNSPLHF	TGCAGTGCGACTGGGAACTCCTATAATTCACCCCTCCACTTT
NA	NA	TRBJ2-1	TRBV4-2	CASSPRDSGNEQFF	TGTGCCAGCAGCCCCCGGGACTCCGGCAATGAGCAGTTCTTC
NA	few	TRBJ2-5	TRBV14	CASSQGGGTETQYF	TGTGCCAGCAGCCAAGGAGGGGGTACGGAGACCCAGTACTTC
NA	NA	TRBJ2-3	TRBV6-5	CASSYNGDAGSWYF	TGTGCCAGCAGTTATAACGGAGACGCCGGCTCGTGGTATTTT
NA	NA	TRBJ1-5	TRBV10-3	CAISEGYQPQHF	TGTGCCATCAGTGAGGGGTATCAGCCCCAGCATTTT
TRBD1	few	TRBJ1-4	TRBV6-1	CASSERGQGTNEKLFF	TGTGCCAGCAGTGAAAGGGGACAGGGAACTAATGAAAAACTGTTTTTT
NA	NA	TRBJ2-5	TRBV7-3	CASSLGGTSGWETQYF	TGTGCCAGCAGCTTGGGGGGCACCTCAGGATGGGAGACCCAGTACTTC
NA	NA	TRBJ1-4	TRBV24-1	CATSDLKGKLFF	TGTGCCACCAGTGATTTGAAGGGAAAACTGTTTTTT
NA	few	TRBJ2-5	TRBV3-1	CASSQSSGGQETQYF	TGTGCCAGCAGCCAATCTTCAGGAGGGCAAGAGACCCAGTACTTC
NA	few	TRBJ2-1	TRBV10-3	CAIRPDSTNTYNEQFF	TGTGCCATCAGGCCTGACAGTACTAACACCTACAATGAGCAGTTCTTC
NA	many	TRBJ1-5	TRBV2	CASTVRGPGGHQPQHF	TGTGCCAGCACCGTTAGGGGCCCGGGGGGTCATCAGCCCCAGCATTTT
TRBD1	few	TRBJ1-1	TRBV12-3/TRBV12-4	CASIDRVKKAEAFF	TGTGCCAGCATCGACAGGGTAAAAAAGGCTGAAGCTTTCTTT
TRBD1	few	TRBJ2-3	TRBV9	CASSVTGTAFADTQYF	TGTGCCAGCAGCGTTACCGGGACAGCCTTCGCAGATACGCAGTATTTT
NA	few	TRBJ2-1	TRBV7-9	CASSYGTALGEQFF	TGTGCCAGCAGCTACGGGACCGCCCTGGGGGAGCAGTTCTTC
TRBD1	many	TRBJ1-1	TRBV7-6	CASSLGGQGVNTEAFF	TGTGCCAGCAGCTTAGGGGGACAGGGGGTGAACACTGAAGCTTTCTTT
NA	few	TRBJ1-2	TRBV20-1	CSAPRVAANYGYTF	TGCAGTGCTCCCCGAGTCGCGGCTAACTATGGCTACACCTTC
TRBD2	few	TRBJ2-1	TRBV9	CASSVDGRSQFF	TGTGCCAGCAGCGTAGACGGGAGGAGCCAGTTCTTC
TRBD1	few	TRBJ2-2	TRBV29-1	CSGGQANTGELFF	TGCAGCGGCGGACAGGCCAACACCGGGGAGCTGTTTTTT
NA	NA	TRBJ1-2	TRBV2	CASRVANYGYTF	TGTGCCAGCAGGGTCGCTAACTATGGCTACACCTTC
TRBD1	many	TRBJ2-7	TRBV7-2	CASRSQGAESEQYF	TGTGCCAGCAGATCACAGGGGGCAGAGTCCGAGCAGTACTTC
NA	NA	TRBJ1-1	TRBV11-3	CASTLGRGNTEAFF	TGTGCCAGCACCCTGGGACGGGGAAACACTGAAGCTTTCTTT
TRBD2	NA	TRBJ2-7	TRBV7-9	CASSLTAGVTYEQYF	TGTGCCAGCAGCTTAACGGCGGGAGTAACCTACGAGCAGTACTTC
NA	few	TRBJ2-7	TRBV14	CASSGRGTETRRSSYEQYF	TGTGCCAGCAGCGGACGTGGGACAGAGACTAGAAGGAGCTCCTACGAGCAGTACTTC
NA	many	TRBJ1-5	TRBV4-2	CASSPTPGAMDSNQPQHF	TGTGCCAGCAGCCCCACCCCCGGCGCAATGGATAGCAATCAGCCCCAGCATTTT
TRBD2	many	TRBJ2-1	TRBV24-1	CATSDPGLAGGRFSYNEQFF	TGTGCCACCAGTGATCCGGGACTAGCGGGGGGGCGGTTCTCCTACAATGAGCAGTTCTTC
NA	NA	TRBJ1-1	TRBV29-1	CSGARTVGGTEAFF	TGCAGCGGAGCGAGGACAGTTGGAGGCACTGAAGCTTTCTTT
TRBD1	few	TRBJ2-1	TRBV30	CACDRGKKRDEQFF	TGTGCCTGTGACAGGGGGAAAAAACGCGATGAGCAGTTCTTC
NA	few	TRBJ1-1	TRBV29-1	CSALGPNTEAFF	TGCAGCGCCCTGGGACCGAACACTGAAGCTTTCTTT
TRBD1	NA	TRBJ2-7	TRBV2	CASRYPGQGHPYEQYF	TGTGCCAGCAGGTATCCGGGACAGGGGCACCCCTACGAGCAGTACTTC
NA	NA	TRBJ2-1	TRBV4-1	CASSQDPGTPNEQFF	TGCGCCAGCAGCCAAGACCCCGGGACTCCCAATGAGCAGTTCTTC
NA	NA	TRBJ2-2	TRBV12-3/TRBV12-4	CASRPRSTGGTGELFF	TGTGCCAGCAGGCCGCGATCAACTGGTGGCACCGGGGAGCTGTTTTTT
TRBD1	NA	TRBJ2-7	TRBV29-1	CSVSDRDEQYF	TGCAGCGTTTCAGACAGGGACGAGCAGTACTTC
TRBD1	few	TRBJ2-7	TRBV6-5	CASSYTGTGPYEQYF	TGTGCCAGCAGTTACACCGGGACAGGACCTTACGAGCAGTACTTC
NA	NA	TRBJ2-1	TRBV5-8	CASSSGTLGGQTGNEQFF	TGTGCCAGCAGCTCGGGCACTTTGGGCGGTCAGACTGGCAATGAGCAGTTCTTC
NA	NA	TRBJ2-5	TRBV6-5	CASSYYPPETQYF	TGTGCCAGCAGTTACTATCCTCCAGAGACCCAGTACTTC
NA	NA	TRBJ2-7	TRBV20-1	CSAASGQGYEQYF	TGCAGTGCTGCGAGTGGGCAGGGGTACGAGCAGTACTTC
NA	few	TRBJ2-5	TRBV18	CASSATLQETQYF	TGTGCCAGCTCAGCCACACTACAAGAGACCCAGTACTTC
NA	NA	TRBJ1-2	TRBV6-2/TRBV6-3	CATTHFPNDPSKIGSYGYTF	TGTGCCACCACCCATTTCCCGAACGACCCATCCAAAATAGGGAGCTATGGCTACACCTTC
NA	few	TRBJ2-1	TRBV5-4	CASSSKTNNEQFF	TGTGCCAGCAGCTCAAAGACTAACAATGAGCAGTTCTTC
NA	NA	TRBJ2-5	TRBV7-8	CASRLRRGFSETQYF	TGTGCCAGCAGGCTCCGACGGGGGTTCTCAGAGACCCAGTACTTC